In this sample, the clone carrying this TCR beta chain turned up a few times. Its antigen is undetermined. This entry is derived from a study of a mutant IDH1 vaccine in newly diagnosed glioma. Overall study: The patients received vaccinations eight times, in weeks 1, 3, 5, 7, 11, 15, 19 and 23. Prior therapy was radiotherapy, temozolomide, or both; most received both. Whole-study results and caveats: Of all patients, approximately 93% showed vaccine-induced immune responses.

Some clones are missing from TCRdb's copy, which holds only in-frame ones; the method was immunoSEQ multiplex PCR. The sample consists of about 40,000 clones, approximately 90% of them appearing once. Indicated time point: week 5, during vaccination. Topical imiquimod accompanied each vaccine dose, which consisted of 300 ug of mutant IDH1 20-mer peptide. V lost 3 bases, J lost 0 bases, and 14 bases lay in between. This CDR3 is built from 15 residues. In germline, CDR1 is GTSNPN, CDR2 SVGIG (reference sequence). This TCR was recovered from a man aged 50 to 59 with glioma. The chain carries TRBV30 and TRBJ1-1; maybe TRBD1 (5 bases). The source was PBMCs, collected from a glioma patient whose treatment included an IDH1 peptide vaccine. The CDR3 sequence: CAWRGVGGMNTEAFF. The CDR3 DNA reads TGTGCCTGGAGAGGTGTTGGGGGAATGAACACTGAAGCTTTCTTT.